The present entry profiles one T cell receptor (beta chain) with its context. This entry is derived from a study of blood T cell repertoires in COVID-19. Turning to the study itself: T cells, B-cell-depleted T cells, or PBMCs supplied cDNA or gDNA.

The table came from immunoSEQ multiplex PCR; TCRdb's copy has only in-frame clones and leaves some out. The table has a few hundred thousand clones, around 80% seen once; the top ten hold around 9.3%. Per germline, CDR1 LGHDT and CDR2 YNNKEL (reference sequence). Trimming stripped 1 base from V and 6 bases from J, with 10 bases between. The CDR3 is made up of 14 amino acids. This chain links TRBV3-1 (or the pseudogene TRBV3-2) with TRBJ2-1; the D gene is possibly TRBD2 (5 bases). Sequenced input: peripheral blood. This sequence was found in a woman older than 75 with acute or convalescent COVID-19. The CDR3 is CASSQGRSSNEQFF. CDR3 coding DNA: TGTGCCAGCAGCCAAGGGAGGTCGTCCAATGAGCAGTTCTTC.